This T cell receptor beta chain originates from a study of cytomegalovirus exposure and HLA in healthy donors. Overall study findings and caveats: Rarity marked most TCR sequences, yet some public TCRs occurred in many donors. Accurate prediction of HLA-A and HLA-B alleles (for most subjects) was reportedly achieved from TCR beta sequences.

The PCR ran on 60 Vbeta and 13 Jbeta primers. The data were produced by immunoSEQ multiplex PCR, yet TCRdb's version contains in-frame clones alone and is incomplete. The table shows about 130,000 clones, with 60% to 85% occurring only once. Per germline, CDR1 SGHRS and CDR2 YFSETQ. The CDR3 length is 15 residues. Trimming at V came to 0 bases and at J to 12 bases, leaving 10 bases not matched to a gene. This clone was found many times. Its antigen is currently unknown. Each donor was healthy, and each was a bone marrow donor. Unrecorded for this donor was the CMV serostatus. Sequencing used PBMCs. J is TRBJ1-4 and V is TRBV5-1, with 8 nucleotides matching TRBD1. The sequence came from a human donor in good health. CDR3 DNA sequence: TGCGCCAGCAGCTTGGCCGCAGGGGGCGAACCGGAACTGTTTTTT. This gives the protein CASSLAAGGEPELFF.